The subject of this entry is one T cell receptor beta chain. The data were obtained in a study of PD-L1 blockade in urothelial cancer. In the study overall: Beginning around 2014, patients received atezolizumab, given as 1,200 mg intravenously every 3 weeks.

Clones were sequenced by immunoSEQ multiplex PCR, and TCRdb holds only the in-frame ones, with some missing. This table holds roughly 110,000 clones, 75% to 95% found once. As to time point: peripheral blood 6 weeks after treatment start. The TCR was taken from a man in his sixties with urothelial cancer. The source material was PBMCs, sampled around atezolizumab (anti-PD-L1) treatment.

The CDR3 here is CASSMGLDYEQYF. The DNA for the CDR3 is TGTGCCAGCAGCATGGGACTAGACTACGAGCAGTACTTC. The chain recombines TRBV7-2 with TRBJ2-7; 8 nucleotides agree with TRBD2. There are 13 residues in the CDR3. The germline gives CDR1 SGHTA, CDR2 FQGNSA. J lost 3 bases, V lost 5 bases, and 3 bases had no gene match.